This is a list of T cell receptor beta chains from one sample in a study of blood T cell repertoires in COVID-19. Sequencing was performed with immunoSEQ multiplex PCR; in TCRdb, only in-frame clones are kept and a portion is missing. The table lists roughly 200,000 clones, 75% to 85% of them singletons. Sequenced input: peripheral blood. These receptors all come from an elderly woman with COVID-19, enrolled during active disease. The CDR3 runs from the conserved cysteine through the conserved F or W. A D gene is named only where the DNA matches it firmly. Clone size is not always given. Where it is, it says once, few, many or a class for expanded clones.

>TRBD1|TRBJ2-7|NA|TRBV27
CASATGVSYEQYF
TGTGCCAGCGCGACAGGGGTCTCCTACGAGCAGTACTTC
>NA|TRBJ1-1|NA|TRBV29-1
CSVESGRTEAFF
TGCAGCGTTGAAAGCGGCCGCACTGAAGCTTTCTTT
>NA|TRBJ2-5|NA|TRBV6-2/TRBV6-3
CASSYAGLLQETQYF
TGTGCCAGCAGTTACGCGGGACTGTTACAAGAGACCCAGTACTTC
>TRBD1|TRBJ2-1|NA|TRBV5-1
CASSATLGQGGQFF
TGCGCCAGCAGCGCGACACTGGGACAGGGCGGGCAGTTCTTC
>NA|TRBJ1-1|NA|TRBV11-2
CASTRTANTEAFF
TGTGCCAGCACCAGGACAGCCAACACTGAAGCTTTCTTT
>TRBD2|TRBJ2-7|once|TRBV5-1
CASSLTGTSGVYEQYF
TGCGCCAGCAGCTTGACCGGGACTAGCGGGGTCTACGAGCAGTACTTC
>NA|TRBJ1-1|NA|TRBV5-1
CASKSDPGGTEAFF
TGCGCCAGTAAGTCCGACCCAGGAGGTACTGAAGCTTTCTTT
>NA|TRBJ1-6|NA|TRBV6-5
CASSYQGTYNSPLHF
TGTGCCAGCAGTTACCAGGGGACCTATAATTCACCCCTCCACTTT
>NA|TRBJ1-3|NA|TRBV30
CAWTYFGSGNTIYF
TGTGCCTGGACATACTTTGGCTCTGGAAACACCATATATTTT
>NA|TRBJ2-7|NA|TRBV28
CASSLGLRVGAYEQYF
TGTGCCAGCAGCCTCGGGCTCAGGGTTGGGGCCTACGAGCAGTACTTC
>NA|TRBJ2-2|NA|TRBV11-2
CASSPQPRSAGELFF
TGTGCCAGCAGCCCACAACCTAGGTCCGCCGGGGAGCTGTTTTTT
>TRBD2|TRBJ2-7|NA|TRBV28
CASSFGRLAGFEQYF
TGTGCCAGCAGTTTCGGGAGACTAGCGGGCTTCGAGCAGTACTTC
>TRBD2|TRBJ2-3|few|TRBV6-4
CASSVRLAGSTDTQYF
TGTGCCAGCAGTGTGCGGCTAGCGGGGAGCACAGATACGCAGTATTTT
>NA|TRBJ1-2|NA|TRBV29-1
CSVAVVGGGSGYTF
TGCAGCGTTGCAGTCGTTGGGGGAGGGAGTGGCTACACCTTC
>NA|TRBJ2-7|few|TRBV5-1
CASSLAESVYEQYF
TGCGCCAGCAGCTTGGCAGAATCCGTCTACGAGCAGTACTTC
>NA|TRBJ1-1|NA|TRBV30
CAWRPGILGAEAFF
TGTGCCTGGAGACCGGGAATCCTGGGCGCTGAAGCTTTCTTT
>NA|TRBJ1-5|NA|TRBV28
CASSLRAGRQPQHF
TGTGCCAGCAGTTTACGGGCAGGGCGTCAGCCCCAGCATTTT
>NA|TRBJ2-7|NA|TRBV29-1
CSVTQGSGYEQYF
TGCAGCGTAACCCAGGGCTCAGGTTACGAGCAGTACTTC
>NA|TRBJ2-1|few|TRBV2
CASRIQGNEQFF
TGTGCCAGCAGGATTCAGGGTAATGAGCAGTTCTTC
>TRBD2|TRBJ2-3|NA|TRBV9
CASSRLAGGIPSTDTQYF
TGTGCCAGCTCAAGACTAGCGGGGGGCATACCTAGCACAGATACGCAGTATTTT
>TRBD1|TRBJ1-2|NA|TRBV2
CASSEFRDRVFGYTF
TGTGCCAGCAGTGAATTCCGGGACAGGGTATTCGGCTACACCTTC
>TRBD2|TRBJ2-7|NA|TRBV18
CASSEGLATLGEQYF
TGTGCCAGCTCGGAGGGACTAGCTACCCTCGGCGAGCAGTACTTC
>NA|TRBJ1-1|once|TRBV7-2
CASSLTPGTEAFF
TGTGCCAGCAGCTTAACCCCGGGCACTGAAGCTTTCTTT